One sample yielded the 16 T cell receptor beta chains listed below, sequenced in a study of T-cell memory formation after mild COVID-19. MiXCR, run by TCRdb on the 5' RACE reads, gives a single entry per CDR3 protein. The top ten clones hold around 7.7% of a sample with about 560,000 distinct CDR3 sequences, less than 25% of them seen once. The material sequenced was PBMCs or a T cell subset sorted from them (not recorded which). The receptors were gathered from an adult woman who had mild COVID-19 (a few samples of this study predate the infection). Cell type and time point are not known.

This clonotype was seen only a few times. V and J are TRBV6-5 and TRBJ2-7, with TRBD1 matching 9 bases. After removal of 2 bases from V and 6 bases from J, the junction contained 2 bases not matched to a gene. The CDR3 is 13 residues long. Germline CDR1 is MNHEY and CDR2 is SVGAGI. Written as DNA, the CDR3 is TGTGCCAGCAGTTACGACAGGGGGAGCGAGCAGTACTTC. This encodes CASSYDRGSEQYF.

The V gene is TRBV4-1, the J gene TRBJ2-7; D perhaps matches TRBD2 (5 bases). CDR1 is MGHRA and CDR2 is YSYEKL in the germline V gene. The CDR3 contains 13 residues. Between the trimmed V and J ends, which lost 0 bases and 2 bases, there was a span of 5 bases. Here the CDR3 reads CASSQEGAYEQYF. Here the CDR3 DNA reads TGCGCCAGCAGCCAAGAGGGAGCCTACGAGCAGTACTTC.

Only a few counts were recorded for this clonotype. V usage is TRBV5-1 and J usage is TRBJ2-5; D gene uncertain. The CDR3 runs 14 residues. CDR1 SGHRS and CDR2 YFSETQ come from the germline V gene. The V end lost 1 base, the J end lost 1 base, and 8 bases lay between the germline ends. CDR3 bases: TGCGCCAGCAGCTTGAGTTCCTCCCAAGAGACCCAGTACTTC. It translates to CASSLSSSQETQYF.

The rearrangement links TRBV4-3 to TRBJ2-4, with D uncertain. The CDR3 runs to 17 residues. CDR1 and CDR2 from the germline V gene are LGHNA and YSLEER. The V and J ends lost 3 bases and 1 base respectively, with 16 bases between them. CDR3 region: CASSHSDRVDAKNIQYF. CDR3 DNA: TGCGCCAGCAGCCATTCGGATCGGGTGGACGCCAAAAACATTCAGTACTTC.

This rearrangement joins TRBV5-6 to TRBJ2-5; maybe TRBD1 (6 bases). The V and J ends lost 0 bases and 8 bases respectively, with 17 bases between them. The CDR3 covers 15 residues. The germline CDR1 and CDR2 sequences are SGHDT and YYEEEE. The CDR3 sequence is CASSLGTGTTVTQYF. CDR3 bases: TGTGCCAGCAGCTTGGGAACCGGGACAACTGTTACCCAGTACTTC.

This clonotype was observed a handful of times. This chain uses TRBV25-1 with TRBJ2-5; D is uncertain. There are 12 residues in the CDR3. V lost 8 bases and J 4 bases, leaving 11 bases between the germline ends. Looked up from germline, CDR1 is MGHDK and CDR2 is SYGVNS. CDR3 sequence reads: CASYRPGETQYF. The CDR3 bases are TGTGCCAGCTATCGACCGGGAGAGACCCAGTACTTC. Full variable domain (remainder filled in from reference TRBV25-1 and TRBJ2-5): EADIYQTPRYLVIGTGKKITLECSQTMGHDKMYWYQQDPGMELHLIHYSYGVNSTEKGDLSSESTVSRIRTEHFPLTLESARPSHTSQYLCASYRPGETQYFGPGTRLLVL.

This chain connects TRBV5-1 to TRBJ1-1; TRBD1 is a possible D gene (6 bases). Germline CDR1 reads SGHRS; CDR2 reads YFSETQ. Trimming left V 4 bases short and J 1 base short, with 14 bases between. The CDR3 has 15 amino acids. In DNA form, the CDR3 reads TGCGCCAGCAGCCCTGACGGACAGCCGAACACTGAAGCTTTCTTT. It yields the protein CASSPDGQPNTEAFF.

This clonotype was detected a few times. The V gene is TRBV11-2, the J gene TRBJ1-1; the D is unclear. The V end was cut by 5 bases, the J end by 0 bases, with 7 bases between. Germline V gene lookup returns CDR1 SGHAT and CDR2 FQNNGV. The CDR3 has 13 amino acids. The CDR3 sequence: CASSPDVNTEAFF. CDR3 in DNA: TGTGCCAGCAGCCCCGACGTGAACACTGAAGCTTTCTTT.

V is TRBV7-3 and J is TRBJ2-1; 11 bases align to TRBD2. The germline gives CDR1 SGHTA, CDR2 FQGTGA. V lost 5 bases to trimming and J lost 4 bases; unmatched junction nucleotides: 4. This CDR3 spans 15 amino acids. DNA of the CDR3: TGTGCCAGCAGCACCGGGACTAGCGGATACAATGAGCAGTTCTTC. Its translation: CASSTGTSGYNEQFF.

The chain joins TRBV7-2 to TRBJ1-1; TRBD1 is a possible D gene (5 bases). The CDR3 loop spans 15 amino acids. The V gene's germline CDR1 is SGHTA and CDR2 FQGNSA. V was cut by 1 base and J by 1 base, with 10 bases left in between. The DNA for the CDR3 is TGTGCCAGCAGCTTAGGGGGCACGACGAACACTGAAGCTTTCTTT. Its protein is CASSLGGTTNTEAFF.

This clonotype was seen a handful of times. This sequence joins TRBV7-6 and TRBJ2-7; 7 bases fit TRBD2. V lost 3 bases, J lost 7 bases, and 9 bases stayed unmatched. CDR1 and CDR2 (germline): SGHVS, FNYEAQ. The CDR3 totals 14 residues. The DNA of the CDR3 is TGTGCCAGCAGCTTTGCGGGAGAATATATGGAGCAGTACTTC. This codes for CASSFAGEYMEQYF.

This clonotype has more than one count but fewer than ten. V usage is TRBV3-1 and J usage is TRBJ2-1; TRBD2 matches at 7 bases. The CDR3 is 14 amino acids. Germline CDR1 and CDR2: LGHDT and YNNKEL (reference sequence). J was trimmed by 10 bases and V by 1 base; bases with no gene match: 7. CDR3 sequence reads: CASSQATEGGEQFF. CDR3 DNA sequence: TGTGCCAGCAGCCAAGCTACGGAGGGAGGGGAGCAGTTCTTC.

This clonotype was counted a few times. This rearrangement joins TRBV25-1 to TRBJ2-1; 10 nucleotides align to TRBD1. The length of the CDR3 is 15 residues. Germline assignment: CDR1 MGHDK and CDR2 SYGVNS. J was trimmed by 7 bases and V by 5 bases; bases with no gene match: 8. The CDR3 DNA sequence: TGTGCCAGCAGTACCAGACAGGGGGCGAGGAATGAGCAGTTCTTC. Encoded protein: CASSTRQGARNEQFF. The full variable domain, rest sourced from reference TRBV25-1 and TRBJ2-1, is EADIYQTPRYLVIGTGKKITLECSQTMGHDKMYWYQQDPGMELHLIHYSYGVNSTEKGDLSSESTVSRIRTEHFPLTLESARPSHTSQYLCASSTRQGARNEQFFGPGTRLTVL.

The V gene is TRBV5-6, the J gene TRBJ2-7; D perhaps matches TRBD1 (6 bases). Looked up from germline, CDR1 is SGHDT and CDR2 is YYEEEE. Trimming took 3 bases from V and 7 from J, leaving 17 bases between them. This CDR3 contains 14 residues. CDR3 coding DNA: TGTGCCAGCAGCTCCGGGACATTAACGGGTGAGCAGTACTTC. Protein: CASSSGTLTGEQYF.

This clonotype turned up a few times. The chain carries TRBV12-3 or TRBV12-4 and TRBJ1-3; D is unresolved. The CDR3 contains 16 residues. With 1 base removed from V and 0 bases from J, the gap between germline ends came to 10 bases. The CDR3 is CASSLEPLISGNTIYF. Here the CDR3 DNA reads TGTGCCAGCAGTTTAGAACCCCTAATCTCTGGAAACACCATATATTTT.

CDR3 sequence: CASSLEGLGINSPLHF. The CDR3 DNA sequence: TGCGCCAGCAGCTTGGAGGGGTTGGGGATAAATTCACCCCTCCACTTT. This chain uses TRBV5-1 with TRBJ1-6; perhaps TRBD1 as D (5 bases). Germline loops: CDR1 SGHRS, CDR2 YFSETQ. V lost 0 bases and J lost 7, with 14 bases in between. There are 16 residues in the CDR3.